The T cell receptor beta chain under discussion was sequenced for a study of blood T cell repertoires in COVID-19. Study-level information: Both acute and convalescent COVID-19 samples were obtained from the United States, Italy and Spain.

Germline assignment: CDR1 SGDLS and CDR2 YYNGEE. This CDR3 comprises 17 residues. The V segment lost 4 bases and the J segment 9 bases; nucleotides outside the gene matches: 10. In the authors' workflow: By means of reference gene primer amplification, nucleated cell counts were estimated. TCRdb keeps only in-frame clones here, not all; method: immunoSEQ multiplex PCR. V, J and clone size derive from that table, while D and trimming were established from the DNA sequence. The top ten hold over 10% of the sample, which has some 96,000 clones, almost 80% seen once. The sequencing sample was made of peripheral blood. The clonotype comes from a woman aged 65 to 85 with acute or convalescent COVID-19. The chain combines TRBV9 with TRBJ2-1; TRBD2 aligns across 16 bases. CDR3 sequence (DNA): TGTGCCAGCAGCCCAGCCGGGACTAGCGGGGGGGCTGGTGAGCAGTTCTTC. Its translation is CASSPAGTSGGAGEQFF.